This T cell receptor beta chain was observed in a study of CD8+ T cells in alopecia areata. As for the study in general: Spontaneously alopecic C3H/HeJ graft donors, roughly 6-12 months old, gave skin to roughly 6-10-week-old female C3H/HeJ mice.

Sorting relied on CD4, CD8alpha, NKG2D, NKG2ACE and other markers applied to pooled cutaneous lymph node cells. cDNA prepared by RNA extraction and subsequent reverse transcription served as the template for sequencing. Repertoires were generated with immunoSEQ multiplex PCR, while TCRdb's copy carries only in-frame clones and drops some. The sample was found to contain 200,000 to 300,000 clones, and every one recurs. This clone has a handful of counts. The listed genes are named as in mouse. Coverage ceases 4 residues before the CDR3 finishes, and the germline J gene fills in the end. V gave up 2 bases and J gave up 6 bases; unmatched junction bases: 4. Germline values: CDR1 NNHDY, CDR2 SYVADS. The CDR3 length is 14 residues.

This TCR came from a C3H/HeJ mouse with alopecia areata. These mice share the MHC haplotype H2-k. The gene calls are TRBV13-3 and TRBJ2-1; TRBD1 aligns across 8 bases. The sequencing sample was made of CD4+ T cells sorted from a lymph node. CDR3: CASSEGRGLAEQFF. The DNA read from the CDR3 is TGTGCCAGCAGTGAAGGCAGGGGGCTTGCT.